The 26 T cell receptor beta chains below come from one sample, sequenced in a study of response to subunit inactivated influenza vaccine. Each CDR3 protein is one row after TCRdb ran MiXCR on the RT-PCR reads. The data contain roughly 500,000 distinct CDR3 sequences, 16% of them singletons. Here the sequenced sample was CD4+ T cells sorted from PBMCs, taken around 25 months after vaccination. The receptor set was obtained from a man between 50 and 69 years old who received an inactivated influenza vaccine.

This clonotype was seen a handful of times. V and J are TRBV11-2 and TRBJ2-7, with TRBD2 matching over 7 bases. Looked up from germline, CDR1 is SGHAT and CDR2 is FQNNGV. The CDR3 is 18 residues long. Germline trimming cut 0 bases from V and 0 bases from J; bases unmatched to any gene: 11. The CDR3 bases are TGTGCCAGCAGCTTAGAGACCCCCTCTAGCGGATTCTCCTACGAGCAGTACTTC. Translation: CASSLETPSSGFSYEQYF.

This clonotype came up a few times. This sequence joins TRBV28 and TRBJ1-1; tentatively, D is TRBD1 (5 bases). The CDR3 runs 16 residues. Deletions cut 6 bases from V and 0 bases from J, with 17 bases between. CDR1 is MDHEN and CDR2 is SYDVKM in the germline V gene. CDR3 DNA sequence: TGTGCCAGCAGCCTGTACCCCGGGGGAATGAACACTGAAGCTTTCTTT. Protein sequence: CASSLYPGGMNTEAFF.

This clonotype was picked up a small number of times. The chain links TRBV4-3 to TRBJ1-4; D is undetermined. Germline V gives CDR1 LGHNA, CDR2 YSLEER. Trimming took 3 bases from V and 8 from J, leaving 19 bases between them. The CDR3 extends over 16 amino acids. CDR3 in DNA: TGCGCCAGCAGCCAGGGAGTGCAGCTCGCGGTCGAAAAACTGTTTTTT. The encoded protein is CASSQGVQLAVEKLFF.

The rearrangement joins TRBV7-8 to TRBJ1-5, with 7 bases identical to TRBD1. The CDR3 has 15 amino acids. Unmatched junction bases numbered 5, after V lost 5 bases and J lost 1 base. Germline V lookup: CDR1 SGHVS, CDR2 FQNEAQ. The DNA of the CDR3 is TGTGCCAGCAGCAGAATACAGGGGAGCAATCAGCCCCAGCATTTT. This translates into CASSRIQGSNQPQHF.

The chain couples TRBV29-1 to TRBJ2-5, with 9 nucleotides matching TRBD2. The V and J ends lost 6 bases and 2 bases, in that order; junction bases with no gene match: 10. The germline V gene has CDR1 SQVTM and CDR2 ANQGSEA. This CDR3 region has 15 residues. The CDR3 is CSVRVTSGPQETQYF. In nucleotides, the CDR3 is TGCAGCGTGAGGGTAACTAGCGGGCCGCAAGAGACCCAGTACTTC. Together with reference TRBV29-1 and TRBJ2-5, the CDR3 gives the full variable domain: SAVISQKPSRDICQRGTSLTIQCQVDSQVTMMFWYRQQPGQSLTLIATANQGSEATYESGFVIDKFPISRPNLTFSTLTVSNMSPEDSSIYLCSVRVTSGPQETQYFGPGTRLLVL.

The J gene is TRBJ2-3, the V gene TRBV5-1, with 7 bases identical to TRBD2. The trim removed 4 bases at V and 0 bases at J, leaving 17 bases unmatched. Germline CDR1 reads SGHRS; CDR2 reads YFSETQ. The CDR3 has 19 residues. The CDR3 coding sequence is TGCGCCAGCAGCCCCCGAGTAGCTTCAGCGGGGCTTAGCACAGATACGCAGTATTTT. Encoded protein: CASSPRVASAGLSTDTQYF.

The rearrangement links TRBV4-3 to TRBJ2-2, with 12 bases aligning to TRBD2. CDR3 length: 18 residues. The germline gives CDR1 LGHNA, CDR2 YSLEER. V dropped 0 bases and J dropped 9; count of bases not matched to a gene: 11. The CDR3 region is CASSQEPQGLAGPRELFF. As DNA, the CDR3 is TGCGCCAGCAGCCAAGAGCCCCAAGGACTAGCGGGACCGCGGGAGCTGTTTTTT.

This sequence joins TRBV7-3 and TRBJ2-1; TRBD1 agrees at 8 bases. V shed 2 bases, J shed 5 bases, and the junction held 5 bases outside the gene matches. The CDR3 runs to 15 residues. Germline-derived CDR1 and CDR2 are SGHTA and FQGTGA. The CDR3 DNA sequence: TGTGCCAGCAGCTTACTAGGACAGGGAGACAATGAGCAGTTCTTC. Translated, it gives CASSLLGQGDNEQFF. Full variable domain (outside the CDR3, taken from reference TRBV7-3 and TRBJ2-1): GAGVSQTPSNKVTEKGKYVELRCDPISGHTALYWYRQSLGQGPEFLIYFQGTGAADDSGLPNDRFFAVRPEGSVSTLKIQRTERGDSAVYLCASSLLGQGDNEQFFGPGTRLTVL.

The rearrangement links TRBV25-1 to TRBJ1-1; TRBD1 might be the D (6 bases). Germline CDR1 MGHDK, CDR2 SYGVNS. This CDR3 is 13 amino acids long. The ends were cut back, 10 bases at V and 2 bases at J, with 14 bases in the middle. CDR3 DNA sequence: TGTGCCACCTCCTGGGGGGCTAACACTGAAGCTTTCTTT. This gives the protein CATSWGANTEAFF.

Ten or more counts support this clonotype. The rearrangement links TRBV12-3 or TRBV12-4 to TRBJ1-4; no firm D call. This CDR3 is 16 amino acids long. Trimming removed 6 bases at V and 2 bases at J, with 16 bases between. CDR3 nucleotides: TGTGCCAGCAGCCTACGCCCGCCGGGCACTAATGAAAAACTGTTTTTT. Its protein product is CASSLRPPGTNEKLFF.

This clonotype came up a few times. This chain links TRBV10-3 with TRBJ1-6; 7 nucleotides line up with TRBD1. This CDR3 spans 13 amino acids. Germline V CDR1 and CDR2: ENHRY, SYGVKD. V lost 10 bases and J lost 8; bases outside the gene matches: 8. CDR3 residues: CATRTGFDSPLHF. The CDR3 bases are TGTGCCACCCGGACAGGATTCGATTCACCCCTCCACTTT.

The chain uses TRBV6-1 and TRBJ2-5, with D uncertain. V shed 4 bases and J shed 0 bases, with 9 bases lying between them. The CDR3 loop spans 14 amino acids. Germline V gene data show CDR1 as MNHNS and CDR2 as SASEGT. CDR3 DNA: TGTGCCAGCAGTGCGTCCTTGTACCAAGAGACCCAGTACTTC. This encodes CASSASLYQETQYF.

This clonotype was seen a few times. This chain links TRBV20-1 with TRBJ2-4, with 10 bases lining up with TRBD2. CDR1 is DFQATT and CDR2 is SNEGSKA in the germline V gene (reference sequence). V was pared by 3 bases and J by 7 bases, with 3 bases of the junction left unmatched. CDR3 size: 13 residues. The CDR3 DNA sequence: TGCAGTGCTAGGGAACTAGCGGGGAACATTCAGTACTTC. It encodes CSARELAGNIQYF.

This clonotype was found many times. This chain connects TRBV7-9 to TRBJ1-5; D is perhaps TRBD1 (5 bases). Per the germline V gene, CDR1 is SEHNR and CDR2 is FQNEAQ (reference sequence). The germline V and J ends were trimmed by 2 bases and 7 bases, with 9 bases remaining between them. The CDR3 contains 13 residues. The CDR3 DNA sequence: TGTGCCAGCAGCTTAACAGGAGAACAGCCCCAGCATTTT. Protein product: CASSLTGEQPQHF.

The rearrangement joins TRBV20-1 to TRBJ1-1; no clear D. Germline V lookup: CDR1 DFQATT, CDR2 SNEGSKA (reference sequence). The length of the CDR3 is 11 residues. CDR3 DNA sequence: TGCAGGGCCCCAGCGAACACTGAAGCTTTCTTT. Its translation is CRAPANTEAFF.

This clonotype was observed a few times. The V call is TRBV24-1, the J call TRBJ2-1, with D unclear. Looked up from germline, CDR1 is KGHDR and CDR2 is SFDVKD. V lost 6 bases and J 4 bases, leaving 12 bases between the germline ends. The CDR3 extends over 14 amino acids. CDR3 in amino acids: CATSNPQRYNEQFF. CDR3 bases: TGTGCCACCAGTAATCCGCAGAGATACAATGAGCAGTTCTTC.

This clonotype was found once. V gene TRBV20-1 combines with J gene TRBJ2-3, with D unresolved. The CDR3 totals 14 residues. Trimming removed 1 base at V and 0 bases at J, with 8 bases between. Germline-derived CDR1 and CDR2 are DFQATT and SNEGSKA (reference sequence). This chain's CDR3 is CSARGPSSTDTQYF. The CDR3 nucleotides read TGCAGTGCTAGAGGGCCTTCTAGCACAGATACGCAGTATTTT.

This clonotype was detected only a few times. The chain uses TRBV4-1 and TRBJ2-1; 11 positions match TRBD1. J gave up 3 bases and V 2 bases, and 3 bases lay outside the gene matches. This CDR3 comprises 16 residues. Germline CDR1 and CDR2: MGHRA and YSYEKL. In DNA, the CDR3 is TGCGCCAGCAGCCAATGGACAGGGGGCGTCTACAATGAGCAGTTCTTC. Protein sequence: CASSQWTGGVYNEQFF.

This clonotype was found a few times. This CDR3 reads CASSEGRGRPGANVLTF. The DNA for the CDR3 is TGCGCCAGCAGTGAGGGGAGGGGGCGTCCCGGGGCCAACGTCCTGACTTTC. This chain joins TRBV10-2 and TRBJ2-6; D possibly uses TRBD1 or TRBD2 (7 bases each). CDR3 size: 17 residues. Trimming cost V 2 bases and J 4 bases, with 15 bases left between them. CDR1 is WSHSY, CDR2 SAAADI, per germline.

The rearrangement joins TRBV11-1 to TRBJ2-2, with TRBD2 matching 12 bases. This CDR3 is built from 16 residues. The V segment lost 5 bases and the J segment 5 bases; nucleotides outside the gene matches: 6. The germline gives CDR1 SGHAT, CDR2 FQDESV (reference sequence). The CDR3 sequence: CASSARLAGETGELFF. The CDR3 nucleotides are TGTGCCAGCAGCGCGAGACTAGCGGGAGAAACCGGGGAGCTGTTTTTT.

In this sample, this clonotype turned up a few times. The J gene is TRBJ2-4, the V gene TRBV20-1; TRBD2 aligns across 8 bases. V lost 6 bases and J lost 8; bases outside the gene matches: 9. The CDR3 length is 13 residues. The germline gives CDR1 DFQATT, CDR2 SNEGSKA (reference sequence). The CDR3 loop reads CSARGLGVYIQYF. CDR3 DNA sequence: TGCAGTGCAAGGGGACTAGGGGTATACATTCAGTACTTC.

This clonotype was counted at least ten times. This chain uses TRBV4-1 with TRBJ1-4, with D uncertain. This CDR3 contains 14 residues. The ends were cut back, 1 base at V and 8 bases at J, with 11 bases in the middle. Germline V lookup: CDR1 MGHRA, CDR2 YSYEKL. The DNA for the CDR3 is TGCGCCAGCAGCCAAGGACTGGTTAACGAAAAACTGTTTTTT. It yields the protein CASSQGLVNEKLFF.

V usage is TRBV5-1 and J usage is TRBJ2-1; D assignment may be TRBD1 or TRBD2 (6 bases each). The CDR3 sequence is 16 residues long. The germline CDR1 and CDR2 sequences are SGHRS and YFSETQ. Trimming removed 0 bases from V and 3 bases from J, with 13 bases in between. The CDR3 protein is CASSLEGGTFYNEQFF. CDR3 nucleotide sequence: TGCGCCAGCAGCTTGGAGGGGGGAACCTTCTACAATGAGCAGTTCTTC.

The chain employs TRBV10-2 and TRBJ2-1; 7 bases align to TRBD2. Germline trimming cut 4 bases from V and 0 bases from J; bases unmatched to any gene: 9. CDR1 WSHSY and CDR2 SAAADI come from the germline V gene. CDR3 size: 17 residues. The CDR3 DNA follows: TGCGCCAGCAGTGTCCCGGGGGGAACTGTCTCCTACAATGAGCAGTTCTTC. It yields the protein CASSVPGGTVSYNEQFF.

The V and J genes are TRBV24-1 and TRBJ2-3; 8 nucleotides agree with TRBD1. The CDR3 runs to 18 residues. Germline CDR1 KGHDR, CDR2 SFDVKD. Trimming took 4 bases from V and 3 from J; bases not matched to a gene: 14. The CDR3 is CATSDPSGRGLATDTQYF. The CDR3 DNA is TGTGCCACCAGTGACCCCTCAGGCAGGGGGCTCGCAACAGATACGCAGTATTTT.

J is TRBJ1-3 and V is TRBV9; possible D gene TRBD1, 5 bases. The germline V gene has CDR1 SGDLS and CDR2 YYNGEE. This CDR3 spans 16 amino acids. The V end lost 4 bases, the J end lost 0 bases, and 14 bases lay between the germline ends. The CDR3 sequence is CASSYSPQGSGNTIYF. CDR3 coding DNA: TGTGCCAGCAGCTACTCCCCCCAGGGCTCTGGAAACACCATATATTTT.